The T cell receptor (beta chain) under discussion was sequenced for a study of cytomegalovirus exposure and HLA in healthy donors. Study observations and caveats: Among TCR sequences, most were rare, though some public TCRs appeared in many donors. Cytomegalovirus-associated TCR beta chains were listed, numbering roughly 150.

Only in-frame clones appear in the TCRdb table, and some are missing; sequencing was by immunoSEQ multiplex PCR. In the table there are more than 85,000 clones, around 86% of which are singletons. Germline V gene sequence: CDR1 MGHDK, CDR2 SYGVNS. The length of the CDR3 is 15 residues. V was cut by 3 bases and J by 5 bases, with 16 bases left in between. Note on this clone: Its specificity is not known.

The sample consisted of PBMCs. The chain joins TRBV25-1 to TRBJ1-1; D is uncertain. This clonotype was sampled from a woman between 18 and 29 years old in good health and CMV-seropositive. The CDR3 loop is CASSDYSSRGTEAFF. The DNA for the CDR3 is TGTGCCAGCAGTGACTACTCATCCCGAGGGACTGAAGCTTTCTTT.